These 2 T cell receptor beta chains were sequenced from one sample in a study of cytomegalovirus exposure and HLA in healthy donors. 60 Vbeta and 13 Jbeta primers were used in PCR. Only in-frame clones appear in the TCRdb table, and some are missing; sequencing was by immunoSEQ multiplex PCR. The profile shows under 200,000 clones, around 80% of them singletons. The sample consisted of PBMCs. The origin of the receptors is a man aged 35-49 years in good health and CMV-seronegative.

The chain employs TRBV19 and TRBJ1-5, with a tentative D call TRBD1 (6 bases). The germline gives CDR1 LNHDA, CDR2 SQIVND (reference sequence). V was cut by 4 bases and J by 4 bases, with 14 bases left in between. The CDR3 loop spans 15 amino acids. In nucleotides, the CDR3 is TGTGCCAGTAGTACGAACGGACAGTGGAATCAGCCCCAGCATTTT. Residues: CASSTNGQWNQPQHF.

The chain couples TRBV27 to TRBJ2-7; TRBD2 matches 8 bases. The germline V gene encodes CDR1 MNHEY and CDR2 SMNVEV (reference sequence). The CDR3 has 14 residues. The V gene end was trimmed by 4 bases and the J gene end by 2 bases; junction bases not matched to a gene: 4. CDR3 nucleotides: TGTGCCAGCAGTTGGCGGGGGGCCGCCTACGAGCAGTACTTC. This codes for CASSWRGAAYEQYF.